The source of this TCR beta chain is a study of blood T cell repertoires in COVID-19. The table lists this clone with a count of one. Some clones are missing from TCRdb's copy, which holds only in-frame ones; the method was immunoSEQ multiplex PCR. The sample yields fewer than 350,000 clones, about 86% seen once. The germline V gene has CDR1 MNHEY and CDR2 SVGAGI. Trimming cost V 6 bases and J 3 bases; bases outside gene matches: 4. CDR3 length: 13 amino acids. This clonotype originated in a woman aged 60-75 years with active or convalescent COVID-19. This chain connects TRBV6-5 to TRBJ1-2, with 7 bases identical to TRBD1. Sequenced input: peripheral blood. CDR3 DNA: TGTGCCAGCAGGGTAGACAGGGACTATGGCTACACCTTC. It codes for CASRVDRDYGYTF.